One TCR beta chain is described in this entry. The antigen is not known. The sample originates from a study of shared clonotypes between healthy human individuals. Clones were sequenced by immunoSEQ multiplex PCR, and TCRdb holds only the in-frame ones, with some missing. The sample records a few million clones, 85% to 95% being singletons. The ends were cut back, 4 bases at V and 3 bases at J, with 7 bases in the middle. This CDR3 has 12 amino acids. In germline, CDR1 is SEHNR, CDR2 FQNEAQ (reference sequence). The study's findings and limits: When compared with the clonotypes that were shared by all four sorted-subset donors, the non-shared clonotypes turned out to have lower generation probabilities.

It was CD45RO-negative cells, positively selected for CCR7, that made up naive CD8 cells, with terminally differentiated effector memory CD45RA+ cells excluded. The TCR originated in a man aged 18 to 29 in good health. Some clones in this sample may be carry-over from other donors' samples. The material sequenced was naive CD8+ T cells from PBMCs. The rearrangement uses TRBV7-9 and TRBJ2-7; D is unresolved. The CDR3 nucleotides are TGTGCCAGCAGCTCAGTAGTCTACGAGCAGTACTTC. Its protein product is CASSSVVYEQYF. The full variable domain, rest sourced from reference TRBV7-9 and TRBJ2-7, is DTGVSQNPRHKITKRGQNVTFRCDPISEHNRLYWYRQTLGQGPEFLTYFQNEAQLEKSRLLSDRFSAERPKGSFSTLEIQRTEQGDSAMYLCASSSVVYEQYFGPGTRLTVT.